This TCR beta chain was recovered during a study of blood T cells in healthy people across ages. V was pared by 6 bases and J by 7 bases, with 11 bases of the junction left unmatched. This CDR3 is built from 15 residues. Germline V gene sequence: CDR1 SGHTA, CDR2 FQGNSA. With respect to this clonotype: Its antigen remains unknown.

The study's findings and limits: A greater number of naive CD4+ cells and higher diversity distinguished long-lived donors from aged donors.

Ten milliliters of peripheral blood were drawn from each donor into EDTA-treated tubes. Combining a sample-barcoded 5' primer with a J-beta primer mix, a second PCR ran for roughly 7 to 12 cycles. Researchers report that a template-switch adaptor with 12 random nucleotides tagged each cDNA molecule. TCRdb reprocessed the 5' RACE reads via MiXCR and lists one record per CDR3 protein. This table holds about 400,000 distinct CDR3 sequences, about half found once. The sequencing sample was made of blood. The chain is built from TRBV7-2 and TRBJ2-1; 8 bases line up with TRBD2. This TCR came from a man aged 60 to 75 in good health. Here the CDR3 reads CASRLDLAGQNEQFF. The CDR3 DNA sequence: TGTGCCAGCAGGTTGGACTTAGCGGGGCAGAATGAGCAGTTCTTC. Using reference TRBV7-2 and TRBJ2-1 for the parts outside the CDR3, the full variable domain is GAGVSQSPSNKVTEKGKDVELRCDPISGHTALYWYRQSLGQGLEFLIYFQGNSAPDKSGLPSDRFSAERTGGSVSTLTIQRTQQEDSAVYLCASRLDLAGQNEQFFGPGTRLTVL.